Listed below are T cell receptor beta chains from one sample, sequenced in a study of T-cell reconstitution after alpha-beta-depleted transplantation in children. MiXCR, applied by TCRdb to the PCR reads, yields one record per CDR3 protein. The repertoire holds 540,000 or so distinct CDR3 sequences, with approximately 22% as singletons. The sample consisted of PBMCs, mostly from graft donor cells, taken 360 days after TCRalphabeta/CD19-depleted stem cell transplant. Every receptor here comes from a boy under two years old who had a stem cell transplant for acute myeloid leukemia, so the T cells may come from the graft donor. CDR3s include the opening cysteine and the closing phenylalanine or tryptophan.

j_call v_call cdr3_aa
TRBJ2-5 TRBV12-5 CASGFGETQYF
TRBJ2-6 TRBV11-2 CASSFMAGAYDWRANVLTF
TRBJ2-3 TRBV7-8 CASSSPGWLTDTQYF
TRBJ2-6 TRBV20-1 CSASIPGANVLTF
TRBJ2-5 TRBV12-3/TRBV12-4 CASSLRQGAFAETQYF
TRBJ2-3 TRBV29-1 CSVVLGLTDTQYF
TRBJ2-1 TRBV27 CASKILAGGNNEQFF
TRBJ1-2 TRBV10-3 CAISGSLLQGDYGYTF
TRBJ2-2 TRBV4-3 CASSPSTGAGELFF
TRBJ2-3 TRBV12-3/TRBV12-4 CASRPGVAGALDTQYF
TRBJ2-1 TRBV4-2 CASSQEPGGDEQFF
TRBJ2-1 TRBV29-1 CSVEEAHNEQFF
TRBJ2-7 TRBV12-3/TRBV12-4 CASVLSGQDYEQYF
TRBJ2-1 TRBV19 CASTTDRGPDNEQFF
TRBJ2-2 TRBV6-5 CASSYVSGTYNTGELFF
TRBJ2-5 TRBV29-1 CSATPSIRVSETQYF
TRBJ2-2 TRBV12-3/TRBV12-4 CASSLSSSGGPTGELFF
TRBJ2-7 TRBV6-6 CASSYSLYEQYF
TRBJ2-3 TRBV10-3 CAISELGSTDTQYF
TRBJ1-4 TRBV11-2 CASSLRRATNEKLFF
TRBJ2-4 TRBV18 CASSTDRGGNIQYF
TRBJ2-7 TRBV29-1 CSVEGQGWSYEQYF
TRBJ1-6 TRBV28 CASAGVSHSPLHF
TRBJ2-6 TRBV6-2/TRBV6-3 CASRATRPGANVLTF
TRBJ1-2 TRBV6-5 CASSYIGSGYTF
TRBJ2-1 TRBV3-1 CASSQAGAVRNEQFF